The 26 T cell receptor beta chains below were found in one sample sequenced in a study of cytomegalovirus exposure and HLA in healthy donors. Sequencing was performed with immunoSEQ multiplex PCR; in TCRdb, only in-frame clones are kept and a portion is missing. The table records approximately 65,000 clones, over 90% of them present only once. The sample consisted of PBMCs. The source of these receptors is a man aged 18 to 35 in good health and CMV-seropositive.

The V gene is TRBV10-1, the J gene TRBJ2-1; TRBD1 might be the D (6 bases). The germline CDR1 and CDR2 sequences are WNHNN and SYGVQD (reference sequence). This CDR3 region has 11 residues. V was shortened by 3 bases and J by 10 bases, with 7 bases between the two germline ends. The CDR3 loop is CASSDGTEQFF. The CDR3 DNA sequence: TGCGCCAGCAGTGACGGGACAGAGCAGTTCTTC.

The gene calls are TRBV5-1 and TRBJ1-2; 9 nucleotides line up with TRBD1. From germline, CDR1 is SGHRS and CDR2 YFSETQ. The CDR3 covers 15 residues. Trimming cost V 4 bases and J 2 bases; bases outside gene matches: 6. The CDR3 is CASSVGTGKNYGYTF. The DNA for the CDR3 is TGCGCCAGCAGCGTCGGGACAGGGAAGAACTATGGCTACACCTTC.

The CDR3 coding sequence is TGTGCCATCAGCAGGACAGGGGGCAGCTCCTACGAGCAGTACTTC. It translates to CAISRTGGSSYEQYF. V gene TRBV10-3 combines with J gene TRBJ2-7, with 11 bases lining up with TRBD1. V lost 6 bases, J lost 0 bases, and 4 bases stayed unmatched. This CDR3 region has 15 residues. CDR1 is ENHRY, CDR2 SYGVKD, per germline.

The genes are TRBV6-5 and TRBJ1-1; 7 bases align to TRBD1. The CDR3 is made up of 16 amino acids. Trimming took 2 bases from V and 1 from J; bases not matched to a gene: 7. Germline V gives CDR1 MNHEY, CDR2 SVGAGI. This CDR3 is CASSYVGGAGNTEAFF. The CDR3 DNA sequence: TGTGCCAGCAGTTACGTAGGGGGCGCAGGGAACACTGAAGCTTTCTTT.

The J gene is TRBJ2-7, the V gene TRBV30; a possible D gene is TRBD1 (6 bases). There are 16 residues in the CDR3. V dropped 1 base and J dropped 6 bases, with 22 bases sitting between them. CDR1 is GTSNPN, CDR2 SVGIG, per germline (reference sequence). The CDR3 DNA is TGTGCCTGGAGTGATTTGAGTCAGGTGGCACAGGGCGAGCAGTACTTC. It translates to CAWSDLSQVAQGEQYF.

This rearrangement joins TRBV6-1 to TRBJ2-2; 8 bases are shared with TRBD2. CDR1 is MNHNS and CDR2 is SASEGT in the germline V gene. J lost 9 bases, V lost 3 bases, and 9 bases had no gene match. The CDR3 has 15 amino acids. The CDR3 protein is CASSEVLAVYRELFF. The CDR3 nucleotides are TGTGCCAGCAGTGAGGTACTAGCGGTCTACAGGGAGCTGTTTTTT.

This sequence joins TRBV7-8 and TRBJ2-7; 8 nucleotides match TRBD1. The V segment lost 2 bases and the J segment 5 bases; nucleotides outside the gene matches: 8. The length of the CDR3 is 15 residues. Germline assignment: CDR1 SGHVS and CDR2 FQNEAQ. CDR3 region: CASSLLTTGAHEQYF. The DNA of the CDR3 is TGTGCCAGCAGCTTATTAACGACAGGGGCCCACGAGCAGTACTTC.

V gene TRBV6-1 combines with J gene TRBJ2-7, with a tentative D call TRBD2 (6 bases). Between the trimmed V and J ends, which lost 6 bases and 0 bases, there was a span of 12 bases. The CDR3 spans 14 residues. Germline V gene lookup returns CDR1 MNHNS and CDR2 SASEGT. The CDR3 is CASSPLANSYEQYF. The DNA for the CDR3 is TGTGCCAGCAGCCCCCTAGCGAACTCCTACGAGCAGTACTTC.

This chain joins TRBV2 and TRBJ2-3; 16 bases fit TRBD2. The CDR3 runs to 17 residues. The trim removed 3 bases at V and 1 base at J, leaving 1 base unmatched. Germline CDR1 SNHLY, CDR2 FYNNEI. Here the CDR3 reads CASSEGTSGRGTDTQYF. For the CDR3, the DNA is TGTGCCAGCAGTGAGGGGACTAGCGGGAGGGGCACAGATACGCAGTATTTT.

This rearrangement joins TRBV28 to TRBJ2-5; D perhaps matches TRBD1 (6 bases). Trimming stripped 7 bases from V and 3 bases from J, with 18 bases between. This CDR3 contains 15 residues. Germline V gene data show CDR1 as MDHEN and CDR2 as SYDVKM. In DNA form, the CDR3 reads TGTGCCAGCAACCCGGTGGGGGCCCCCAAAGAGACCCAGTACTTC. Amino acid sequence: CASNPVGAPKETQYF.

In DNA, the CDR3 is TGTGCCTGGGACAGGGGCCACGAGCAGTACTTC. Encoded protein: CAWDRGHEQYF. The chain is built from TRBV30 and TRBJ2-7, with 8 positions matching TRBD1. Trimming cost V 5 bases and J 5 bases; bases outside gene matches: 2. The CDR3 loop spans 11 amino acids. Germline V gives CDR1 GTSNPN, CDR2 SVGIG (reference sequence).

V is TRBV10-2 and J is TRBJ2-7, with 11 bases aligning to TRBD2. J gave up 2 bases and V 6 bases, and 3 bases lay outside the gene matches. Germline-derived CDR1 and CDR2 are WSHSY and SAAADI. The CDR3 is 14 amino acids. This chain's CDR3 is CASRIAGGPYEQYF. DNA for the CDR3: TGCGCCAGCAGAATAGCGGGAGGGCCCTACGAGCAGTACTTC.

The chain recombines TRBV7-9 with TRBJ1-3, with D hard to call. CDR3 length equals 11 residues. The V gene's germline CDR1 is SEHNR and CDR2 FQNEAQ (reference sequence). The V end lost 6 bases, the J end lost 8 bases, and 8 bases lay between the germline ends. In nucleotides, the CDR3 is TGTGCCAGCAGACCCCAGGACACCATATATTTT. Residues: CASRPQDTIYF.

V and J are TRBV14 and TRBJ2-7; D possibly corresponds to TRBD1 (5 bases). CDR3 length: 13 amino acids. CDR1 is SGHDN and CDR2 is FVKESK in the germline V gene. The germline V and J ends were trimmed by 4 bases and 2 bases, with 9 bases remaining between them. The CDR3 region is CASSRRQTYEQYF. The CDR3, as DNA: TGTGCCAGCAGCCGACGACAGACCTACGAGCAGTACTTC.

The chain joins TRBV30 to TRBJ1-1, with a tentative D call TRBD1 (5 bases). The CDR3 length is 12 residues. Germline V lookup: CDR1 GTSNPN, CDR2 SVGIG (reference sequence). The ends were cut back, 5 bases at V and 4 bases at J, with 11 bases in the middle. CDR3 in amino acids: CAWGAPVTEAFF. In nucleotides, the CDR3 is TGTGCCTGGGGGGCCCCAGTCACTGAAGCTTTCTTT.

This clone was seen only a few times. The chain combines TRBV4-2 with TRBJ2-6, with 8 bases fitting TRBD2. This CDR3 is 16 amino acids long. V was clipped by 0 bases and J by 7 bases; unmatched bases: 5. Germline lookup yields CDR1 LGHNA and CDR2 YNFKEQ. The CDR3 here is CASSQDPGGGANVLTF. The DNA for the CDR3 is TGTGCCAGCAGCCAAGATCCCGGGGGGGGAGCCAACGTCCTGACTTTC.

The CDR3, as DNA: TGTGCCAGCATTCAGGGCGGTCTCTGGGCCAACGTCCTGACTTTC. Its translation is CASIQGGLWANVLTF. The chain couples TRBV28 to TRBJ2-6, with a tentative D call TRBD1 (5 bases). The CDR3 has 15 residues. The V and J ends lost 7 bases and 5 bases respectively, with 15 bases between them. The V gene's germline CDR1 is MDHEN and CDR2 SYDVKM.

The rearrangement links TRBV9 to TRBJ2-5; 14 nucleotides line up with TRBD2. Germline CDR1 is SGDLS and CDR2 is YYNGEE. This CDR3 has 16 amino acids. V lost 3 bases to trimming and J lost 5 bases; unmatched junction nucleotides: 6. CDR3 sequence (DNA): TGTGCCAGCAGCGGGGGACTAGCGGGAGCTACTGAGACCCAGTACTTC. Its protein is CASSGGLAGATETQYF. Supplemented by reference TRBV9 and TRBJ2-5, the full variable domain reads DSGVTQTPKHLITATGQRVTLRCSPRSGDLSVYWYQQSLDQGLQFLIQYYNGEERAKGNILERFSAQQFPDLHSELNLSSLELGDSALYFCASSGGLAGATETQYFGPGTRLLVL.

In nucleotides, the CDR3 is TGTGCCACCAGCAGAGGGGACAGGAACACTGAAGCTTTCTTT. Residues: CATSRGDRNTEAFF. The rearrangement links TRBV15 to TRBJ1-1; 7 bases align to TRBD1. Per germline, CDR1 LNHNV and CDR2 YYDKDF (reference sequence). The CDR3 runs 14 residues. The V gene end was trimmed by 1 base and the J gene end by 1 base; junction bases not matched to a gene: 0.

This clone has a single count. The gene calls are TRBV9 and TRBJ2-7; TRBD2 is a possible D gene (6 bases). The CDR3 length is 14 residues. Deletions cut 4 bases from V and 4 bases from J, with 15 bases between. From germline, CDR1 is SGDLS and CDR2 YYNGEE. The CDR3 protein is CASSPRPGAYEQYF. CDR3 nucleotide sequence: TGTGCCAGCAGCCCCCGCCCGGGAGCATACGAGCAGTACTTC.

The V call is TRBV30, the J call TRBJ2-2; 7 positions match TRBD2. With 0 bases clipped from V and 4 bases from J, the junction kept 2 bases outside the gene matches. Germline-derived CDR1 and CDR2 are GTSNPN and SVGIG (reference sequence). The CDR3 is 14 residues long. In nucleotides, the CDR3 is TGTGCCTGGAGTGTGGGGGGGTTCACCGGGGAGCTGTTTTTT. Translation: CAWSVGGFTGELFF.

The chain combines TRBV5-1 with TRBJ1-1; D gene unclear. This CDR3 is 15 amino acids long. Germline V gives CDR1 SGHRS, CDR2 YFSETQ. V lost 1 base and J lost 0, with 10 bases in between. The CDR3 is CASSLWAGMNTEAFF. The CDR3 DNA reads TGCGCCAGCAGCTTGTGGGCAGGAATGAACACTGAAGCTTTCTTT. Variable domain in full (rest from reference TRBV5-1 and TRBJ1-1): KAGVTQTPRYLIKTRGQQVTLSCSPISGHRSVSWYQQTPGQGLQFLFEYFSETQRNKGNFPGRFSGRQFSNSRSEMNVSTLELGDSALYLCASSLWAGMNTEAFFGQGTRLTVV.

The V gene is TRBV28, the J gene TRBJ1-2; 9 bases line up with TRBD1. Trimming took 10 bases from V and 4 from J; bases not matched to a gene: 4. The CDR3 contains 12 residues. Germline values: CDR1 MDHEN, CDR2 SYDVKM. In nucleotides, the CDR3 is TGTGCCACCCCGGACAGGGGCTATGGCTACACCTTC. Translated, it gives CATPDRGYGYTF.

This clone appeared a single time. The chain carries TRBV28 and TRBJ2-5, with 11 positions matching TRBD2. Germline CDR1 MDHEN, CDR2 SYDVKM. The CDR3 sequence is 16 residues long. V shed 9 bases and J 5 bases; nucleotides not matched to a gene: 14. The CDR3 DNA sequence: TGTGCCAGTAAGCCAAGAATAGCGGGAGGGGTCGAGACCCAGTACTTC. This codes for CASKPRIAGGVETQYF.

The chain recombines TRBV28 with TRBJ2-7, with TRBD2 matching over 8 bases. V lost 2 bases and J lost 5; bases outside the gene matches: 11. Looked up from germline, CDR1 is MDHEN and CDR2 is SYDVKM. This CDR3 contains 16 residues. The CDR3 is CASSLSLPGGVHEQYF. In DNA, the CDR3 is TGTGCCAGCAGTTTAAGTTTGCCCGGGGGGGTACACGAGCAGTACTTC.

The V call is TRBV5-1, the J call TRBJ2-1; 8 bases are shared with TRBD2. With 0 bases clipped from V and 6 bases from J, the junction kept 5 bases outside the gene matches. The CDR3 spans 15 residues. Germline V lookup: CDR1 SGHRS, CDR2 YFSETQ. This chain's CDR3 is CASSLGGRWPNEQFF. The CDR3 nucleotides read TGCGCCAGCAGCTTGGGCGGGAGGTGGCCCAATGAGCAGTTCTTC.